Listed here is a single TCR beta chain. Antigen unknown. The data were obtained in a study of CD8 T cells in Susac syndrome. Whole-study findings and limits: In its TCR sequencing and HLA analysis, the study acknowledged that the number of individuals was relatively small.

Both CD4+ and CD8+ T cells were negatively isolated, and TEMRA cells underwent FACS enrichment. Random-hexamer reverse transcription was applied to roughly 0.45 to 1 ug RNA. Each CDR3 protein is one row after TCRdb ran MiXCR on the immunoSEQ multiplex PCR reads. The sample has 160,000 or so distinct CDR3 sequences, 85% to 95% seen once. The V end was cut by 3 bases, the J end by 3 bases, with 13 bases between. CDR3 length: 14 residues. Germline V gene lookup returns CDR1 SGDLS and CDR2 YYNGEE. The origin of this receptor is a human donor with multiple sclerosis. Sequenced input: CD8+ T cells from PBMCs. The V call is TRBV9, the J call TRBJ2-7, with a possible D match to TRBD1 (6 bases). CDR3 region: CASSGGTPYYEQYF. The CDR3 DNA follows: TGTGCCAGCAGCGGAGGGACACCTTACTACGAGCAGTACTTC.